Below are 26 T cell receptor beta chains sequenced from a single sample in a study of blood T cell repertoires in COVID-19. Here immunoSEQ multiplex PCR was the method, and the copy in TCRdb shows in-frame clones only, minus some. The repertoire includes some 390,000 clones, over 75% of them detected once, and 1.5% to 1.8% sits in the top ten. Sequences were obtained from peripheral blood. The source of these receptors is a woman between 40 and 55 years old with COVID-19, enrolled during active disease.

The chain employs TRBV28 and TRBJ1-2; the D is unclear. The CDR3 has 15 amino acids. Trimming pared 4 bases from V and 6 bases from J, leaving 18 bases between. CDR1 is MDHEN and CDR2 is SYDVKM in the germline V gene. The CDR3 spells CASSYPLGAQHGYTF. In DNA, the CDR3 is TGTGCCAGCAGTTACCCCCTCGGTGCGCAACATGGCTACACCTTC.

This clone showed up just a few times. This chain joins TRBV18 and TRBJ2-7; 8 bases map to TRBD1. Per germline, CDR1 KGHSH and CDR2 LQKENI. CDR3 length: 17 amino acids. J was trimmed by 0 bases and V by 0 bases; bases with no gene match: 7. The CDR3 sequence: CASSPPTMGQASYEQYF. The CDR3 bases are TGTGCCAGCTCACCACCGACAATGGGACAGGCCTCCTACGAGCAGTACTTC.

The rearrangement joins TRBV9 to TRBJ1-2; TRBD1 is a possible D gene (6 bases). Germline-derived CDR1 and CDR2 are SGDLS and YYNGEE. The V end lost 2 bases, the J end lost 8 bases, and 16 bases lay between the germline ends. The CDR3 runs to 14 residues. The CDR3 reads CASSVIGGQEGYTF. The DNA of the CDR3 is TGTGCCAGCAGCGTGATCGGGGGGCAGGAGGGCTACACCTTC.

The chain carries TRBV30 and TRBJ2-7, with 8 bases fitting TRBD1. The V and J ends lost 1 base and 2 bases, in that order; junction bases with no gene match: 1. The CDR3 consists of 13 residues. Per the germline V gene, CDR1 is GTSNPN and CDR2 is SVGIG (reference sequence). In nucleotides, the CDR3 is TGTGCCTGGAGTGCACAGGGGGCCTACGAGCAGTACTTC. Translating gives CAWSAQGAYEQYF. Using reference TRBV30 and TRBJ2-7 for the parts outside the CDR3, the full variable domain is SQTIHQWPATLVQPVGSPLSLECTVEGTSNPNLYWYRQAAGRGLQLLFYSVGIGQISSEVPQNLSASRPQDRQFILSSKKLLLSDSGFYLCAWSAQGAYEQYFGPGTRLTVT.

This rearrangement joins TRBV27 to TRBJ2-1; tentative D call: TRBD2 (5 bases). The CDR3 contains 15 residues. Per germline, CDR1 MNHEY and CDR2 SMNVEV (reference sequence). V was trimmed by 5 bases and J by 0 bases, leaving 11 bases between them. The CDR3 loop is CASSQRASSYNEQFF. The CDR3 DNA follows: TGTGCCAGCAGTCAGAGGGCGAGCTCCTACAATGAGCAGTTCTTC.

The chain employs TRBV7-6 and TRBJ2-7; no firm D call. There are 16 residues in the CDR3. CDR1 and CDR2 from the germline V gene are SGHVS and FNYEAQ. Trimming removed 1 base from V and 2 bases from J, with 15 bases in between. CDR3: CASSLDHSTATYEQYF. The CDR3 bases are TGTGCCAGCAGCTTAGACCACAGTACCGCAACCTACGAGCAGTACTTC.

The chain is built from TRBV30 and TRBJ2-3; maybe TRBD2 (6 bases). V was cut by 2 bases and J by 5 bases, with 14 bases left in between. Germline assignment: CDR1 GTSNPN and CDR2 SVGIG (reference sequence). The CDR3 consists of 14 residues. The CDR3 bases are TGTGCCTGGAGTTACGGCGGGACGAGAGATACGCAGTATTTT. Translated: CAWSYGGTRDTQYF.

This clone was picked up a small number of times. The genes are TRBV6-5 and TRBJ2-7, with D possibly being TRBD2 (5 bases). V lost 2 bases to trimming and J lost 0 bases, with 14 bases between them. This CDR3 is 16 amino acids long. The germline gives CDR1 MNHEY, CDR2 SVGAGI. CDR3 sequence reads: CASSYAGTVSSYEQYF. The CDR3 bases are TGTGCCAGCAGTTACGCGGGTACGGTAAGCTCCTACGAGCAGTACTTC.

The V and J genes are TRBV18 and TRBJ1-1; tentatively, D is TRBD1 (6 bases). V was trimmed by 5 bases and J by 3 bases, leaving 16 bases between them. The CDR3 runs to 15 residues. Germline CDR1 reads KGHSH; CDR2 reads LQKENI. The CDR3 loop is CASSTGQTFDTEAFF. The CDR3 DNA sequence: TGTGCCAGCTCAACAGGACAGACTTTTGACACTGAAGCTTTCTTT. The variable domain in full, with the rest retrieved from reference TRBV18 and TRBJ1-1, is NAGVMQNPRHLVRRRGQEARLRCSPMKGHSHVYWYRQLPEEGLKFMVYLQKENIIDESGMPKERFSAEFPKEGPSILRIQQVVRGDSAAYFCASSTGQTFDTEAFFGQGTRLTVV.

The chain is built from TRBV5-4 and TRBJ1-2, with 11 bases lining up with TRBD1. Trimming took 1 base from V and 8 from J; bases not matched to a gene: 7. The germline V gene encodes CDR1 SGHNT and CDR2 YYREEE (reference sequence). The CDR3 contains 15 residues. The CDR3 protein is CASSLPPGQGAGYTF. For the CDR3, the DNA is TGTGCCAGCAGCTTGCCCCCCGGACAGGGGGCGGGCTACACCTTC.

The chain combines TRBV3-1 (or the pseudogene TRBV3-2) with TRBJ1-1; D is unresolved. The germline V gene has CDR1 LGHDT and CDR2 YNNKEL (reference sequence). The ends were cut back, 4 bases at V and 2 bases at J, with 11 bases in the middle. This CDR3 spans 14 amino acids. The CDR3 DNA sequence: TGTGCCAGCAGCCTAGGCCAGGATAACACTGAAGCTTTCTTT. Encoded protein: CASSLGQDNTEAFF.

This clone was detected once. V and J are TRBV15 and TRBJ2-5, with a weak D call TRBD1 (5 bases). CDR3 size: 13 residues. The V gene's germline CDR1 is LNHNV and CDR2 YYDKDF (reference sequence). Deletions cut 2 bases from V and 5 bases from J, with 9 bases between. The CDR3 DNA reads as TGTGCCACCAGCAGACCAGGGCGGGAGACCCAGTACTTC. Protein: CATSRPGRETQYF.

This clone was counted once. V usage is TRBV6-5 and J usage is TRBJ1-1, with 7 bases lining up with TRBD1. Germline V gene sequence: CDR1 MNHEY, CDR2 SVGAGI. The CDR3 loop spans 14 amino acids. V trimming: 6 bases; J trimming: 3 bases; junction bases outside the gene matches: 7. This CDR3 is CASSEGQHYTEAFF. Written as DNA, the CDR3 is TGTGCCAGCAGCGAGGGACAGCATTACACTGAAGCTTTCTTT.

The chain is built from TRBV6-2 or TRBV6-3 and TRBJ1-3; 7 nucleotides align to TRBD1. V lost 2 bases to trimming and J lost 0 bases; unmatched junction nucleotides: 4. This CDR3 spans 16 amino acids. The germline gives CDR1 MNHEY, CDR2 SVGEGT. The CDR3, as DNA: TGTGCCAGCAGTTACGCGGGACAGAGCTCTGGAAACACCATATATTTT. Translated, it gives CASSYAGQSSGNTIYF.

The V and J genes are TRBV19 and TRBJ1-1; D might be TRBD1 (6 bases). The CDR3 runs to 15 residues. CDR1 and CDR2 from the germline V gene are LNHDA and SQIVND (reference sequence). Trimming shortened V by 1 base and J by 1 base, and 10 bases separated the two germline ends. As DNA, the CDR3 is TGTGCCAGTAGTATAGCCGGGACATCGAACACTGAAGCTTTCTTT. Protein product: CASSIAGTSNTEAFF.

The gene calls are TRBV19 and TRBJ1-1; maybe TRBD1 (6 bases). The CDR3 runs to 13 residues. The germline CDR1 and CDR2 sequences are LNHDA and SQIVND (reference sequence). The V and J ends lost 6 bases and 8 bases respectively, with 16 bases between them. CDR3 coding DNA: TGTGCCAGTAGGGCAGGGGTCGCCGTGGAAGCTTTCTTT. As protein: CASRAGVAVEAFF.

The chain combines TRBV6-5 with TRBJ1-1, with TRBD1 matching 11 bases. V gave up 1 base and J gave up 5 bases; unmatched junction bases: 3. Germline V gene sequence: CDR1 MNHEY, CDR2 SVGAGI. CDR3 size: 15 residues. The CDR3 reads CASSYFRDRGTEAFF. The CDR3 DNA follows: TGTGCCAGCAGTTACTTCCGGGACAGGGGGACTGAAGCTTTCTTT.

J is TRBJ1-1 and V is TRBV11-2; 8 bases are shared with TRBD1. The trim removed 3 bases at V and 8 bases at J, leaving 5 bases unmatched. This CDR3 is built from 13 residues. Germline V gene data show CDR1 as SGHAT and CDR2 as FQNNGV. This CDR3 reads CASSFRQGAEAFF. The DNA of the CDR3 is TGTGCCAGCAGCTTTAGGCAGGGGGCGGAAGCTTTCTTT.

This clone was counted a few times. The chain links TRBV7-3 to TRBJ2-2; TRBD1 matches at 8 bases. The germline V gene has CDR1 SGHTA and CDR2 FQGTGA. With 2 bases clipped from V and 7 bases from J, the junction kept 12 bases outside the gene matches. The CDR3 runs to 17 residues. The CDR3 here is CASSLRPSQGAVGELFF. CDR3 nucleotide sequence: TGTGCCAGCAGCTTACGTCCGAGTCAGGGGGCGGTCGGGGAGCTGTTTTTT.

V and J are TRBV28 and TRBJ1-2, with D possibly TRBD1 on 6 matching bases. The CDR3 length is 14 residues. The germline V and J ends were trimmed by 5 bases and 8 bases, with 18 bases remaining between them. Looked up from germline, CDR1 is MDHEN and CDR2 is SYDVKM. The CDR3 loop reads CASSPPDRLRGYTF. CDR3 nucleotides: TGTGCCAGCAGTCCCCCGGACAGACTCAGGGGCTACACCTTC.

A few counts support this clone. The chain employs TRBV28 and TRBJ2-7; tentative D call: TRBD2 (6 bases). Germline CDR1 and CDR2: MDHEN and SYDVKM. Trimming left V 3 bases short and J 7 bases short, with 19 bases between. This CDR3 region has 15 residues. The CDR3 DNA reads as TGTGCCAGCAGTTTGGGGGGAACGGGAGTATATGAGCAGTACTTC. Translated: CASSLGGTGVYEQYF. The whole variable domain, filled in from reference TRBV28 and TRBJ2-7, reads DVKVTQSSRYLVKRTGEKVFLECVQDMDHENMFWYRQDPGLGLRLIYFSYDVKMKEKGDIPEGYSVSREKKERFSLILESASTNQTSMYLCASSLGGTGVYEQYFGPGTRLTVT.

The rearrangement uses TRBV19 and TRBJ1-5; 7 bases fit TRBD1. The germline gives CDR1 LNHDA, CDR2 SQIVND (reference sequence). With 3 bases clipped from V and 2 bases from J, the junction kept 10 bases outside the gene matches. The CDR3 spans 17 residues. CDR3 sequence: CASSIHVGGVGNQPQHF. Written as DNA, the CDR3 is TGTGCCAGTAGTATTCATGTAGGGGGCGTCGGCAATCAGCCCCAGCATTTT. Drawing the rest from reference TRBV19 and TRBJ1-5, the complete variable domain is DGGITQSPKYLFRKEGQNVTLSCEQNLNHDAMYWYRQDPGQGLRLIYYSQIVNDFQKGDIAEGYSVSREKKESFPLTVTSAQKNPTAFYLCASSIHVGGVGNQPQHFGDGTRLSIL.

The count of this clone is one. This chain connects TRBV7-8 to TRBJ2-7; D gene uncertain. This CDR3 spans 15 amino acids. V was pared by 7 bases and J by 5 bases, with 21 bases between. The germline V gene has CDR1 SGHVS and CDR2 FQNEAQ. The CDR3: CASTPSLQIVDEQYF. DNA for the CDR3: TGTGCCAGCACCCCTTCCTTGCAGATCGTGGACGAGCAGTACTTC.

The CDR3: CASSPPTGYGGYTF. For the CDR3, the DNA is TGTGCCAGCAGTCCTCCAACGGGATACGGTGGCTACACCTTC. This sequence joins TRBV28 and TRBJ1-2; D gene unclear. V was clipped by 5 bases and J by 7 bases, with 17 bases between them. The CDR3 extends over 14 amino acids. Germline assignment: CDR1 MDHEN and CDR2 SYDVKM.

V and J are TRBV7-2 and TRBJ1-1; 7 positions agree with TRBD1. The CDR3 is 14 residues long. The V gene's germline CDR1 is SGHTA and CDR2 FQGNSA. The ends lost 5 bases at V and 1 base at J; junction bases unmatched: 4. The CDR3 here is CASSITGENTEAFF. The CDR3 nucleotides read TGTGCCAGCAGCATAACAGGGGAGAACACTGAAGCTTTCTTT.

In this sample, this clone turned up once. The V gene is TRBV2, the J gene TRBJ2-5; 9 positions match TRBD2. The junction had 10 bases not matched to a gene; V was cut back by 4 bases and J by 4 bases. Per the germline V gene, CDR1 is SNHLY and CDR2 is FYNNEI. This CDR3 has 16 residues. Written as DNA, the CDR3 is TGTGCCAGCAGTGCGGCCGTGCTAGCGGGATTAGAGACCCAGTACTTC. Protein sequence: CASSAAVLAGLETQYF.